A selection of T cell receptor beta chains follows, all from one sample in a study of response to subunit inactivated influenza vaccine. TCRdb ran MiXCR on the RT-PCR reads and lists one entry per CDR3 protein. The sample includes about 700,000 distinct CDR3 sequences, approximately 15% of them seen just once. Specimen: PBMCs from blood, collected approximately 15 days before vaccination. The receptors here all came from a man aged 45 to 65 who received an inactivated influenza vaccine. Each CDR3 is given with its conserved first and last residue.

cdr3_length: 16
v_call: TRBV2
j_call: TRBJ1-2
cdr3_aa: CASSELPQSFNYGYTF

cdr3_length: 16
v_call: TRBV5-1
j_call: TRBJ1-4
cdr3_aa: CASSWTGTFHSEKLFF

cdr3_length: 13
v_call: TRBV4-3
j_call: TRBJ2-1
cdr3_aa: CASSQGQLGEQFF

cdr3_length: 14
v_call: TRBV7-2
j_call: TRBJ2-7
cdr3_aa: CASSERTGEYEQYF

cdr3_length: 15
v_call: TRBV4-2
j_call: TRBJ2-3
cdr3_aa: CASSEAGGIADTQYF

cdr3_length: 14
v_call: TRBV20-1
j_call: TRBJ2-1
cdr3_aa: CSAEKMGRGNEQFF

cdr3_length: 15
v_call: TRBV6-5
j_call: TRBJ2-7
cdr3_aa: CASSYSHDSSYEQYF

cdr3_length: 11
v_call: TRBV28
j_call: TRBJ2-7
cdr3_aa: CASSVSYEQYF

cdr3_length: 15
v_call: TRBV19
j_call: TRBJ1-1
cdr3_aa: CASSKGLSLNTEAFF

cdr3_length: 19
v_call: TRBV4-1
j_call: TRBJ2-3
cdr3_aa: CASSQDRLAGGGTSDTQYF

cdr3_length: 15
v_call: TRBV4-2
j_call: TRBJ2-3
cdr3_aa: CASSQDRRETDTQYF

cdr3_length: 13
v_call: TRBV24-1
j_call: TRBJ1-2
cdr3_aa: CATSAGTVYGYTF

cdr3_length: 14
v_call: TRBV20-1
j_call: TRBJ2-5
cdr3_aa: CSARDKRGRGTQYF

cdr3_length: 12
v_call: TRBV29-1
j_call: TRBJ1-1
cdr3_aa: CSGRQGGGEAFF

cdr3_length: 14
v_call: TRBV4-3
j_call: TRBJ2-1
cdr3_aa: CASSQVSGANEQFF

cdr3_length: 15
v_call: TRBV18
j_call: TRBJ2-7
cdr3_aa: CASSSTGTGFDEQYF

cdr3_length: 14
v_call: TRBV7-9
j_call: TRBJ2-1
cdr3_aa: CASSLGASYNEQFF

cdr3_length: 18
v_call: TRBV21-1
j_call: TRBJ2-6
cdr3_aa: CASSNRPPRESGANVLTF

cdr3_length: 15
v_call: TRBV20-1
j_call: TRBJ1-2
cdr3_aa: CSARPTLGFNYGYTF

cdr3_length: 15
v_call: TRBV2
j_call: TRBJ2-1
cdr3_aa: CASSERRSSYNEQFF

cdr3_length: 15
v_call: TRBV7-2
j_call: TRBJ2-3
cdr3_aa: CASSLQASLTDTQYF

cdr3_length: 14
v_call: TRBV2
j_call: TRBJ1-5
cdr3_aa: CASSIGQSNQPQHF

cdr3_length: 17
v_call: TRBV9
j_call: TRBJ1-3
cdr3_aa: CASSISGTPGSGNTIYF

cdr3_length: 16
v_call: TRBV5-5
j_call: TRBJ2-5
cdr3_aa: CASSSIRQGGRETQYF

cdr3_length: 16
v_call: TRBV24-1
j_call: TRBJ2-7
cdr3_aa: CATSVGRQGTSGSMYF

cdr3_length: 15
v_call: TRBV6-2/TRBV6-3
j_call: TRBJ2-7
cdr3_aa: CASSEGQVTFYEQYF

cdr3_length: 12
v_call: TRBV5-1
j_call: TRBJ2-1
cdr3_aa: CASSDLNNEQFF

cdr3_length: 13
v_call: TRBV12-3/TRBV12-4
j_call: TRBJ2-7
cdr3_aa: CASSWYRESEQYF

cdr3_length: 13
v_call: TRBV28
j_call: TRBJ2-5
cdr3_aa: CATRGGPGETQYF

cdr3_length: 12
v_call: TRBV29-1
j_call: TRBJ1-2
cdr3_aa: CSARTGFGGYTF

cdr3_length: 16
v_call: TRBV14
j_call: TRBJ2-1
cdr3_aa: CASSATGTSGRYEQFF

cdr3_length: 15
v_call: TRBV14
j_call: TRBJ1-2
cdr3_aa: CASSRYSTPNYGYTF

cdr3_length: 16
v_call: TRBV10-3
j_call: TRBJ2-6
cdr3_aa: CAISDPKSSGANVLTF

cdr3_length: 14
v_call: TRBV12-3/TRBV12-4
j_call: TRBJ2-7
cdr3_aa: CASSSTGDSPEQYF

cdr3_length: 18
v_call: TRBV20-1
j_call: TRBJ2-1
cdr3_aa: CSASPPSGQGNSYNEQFF

cdr3_length: 17
v_call: TRBV7-2
j_call: TRBJ1-6
cdr3_aa: CASSQQGLGSYNSPLHF

cdr3_length: 15
v_call: TRBV30
j_call: TRBJ2-2
cdr3_aa: CAWNDVAGYTGELFF

cdr3_length: 13
v_call: TRBV20-1
j_call: TRBJ1-5
cdr3_aa: CSASPQGDQPQHF

cdr3_length: 12
v_call: TRBV2
j_call: TRBJ1-1
cdr3_aa: CASGGSTPAALF

cdr3_length: 16
v_call: TRBV12-3/TRBV12-4
j_call: TRBJ2-7
cdr3_aa: CASGLQGAYYSYEQYF

cdr3_length: 14
v_call: TRBV29-1
j_call: TRBJ2-3
cdr3_aa: CSGLAGPGTDTQYF

cdr3_length: 17
v_call: TRBV5-1
j_call: TRBJ2-6
cdr3_aa: CASASLAGEPGANVLTF

cdr3_length: 14
v_call: TRBV5-1
j_call: TRBJ2-3
cdr3_aa: CATTEWGSTDTQYF

cdr3_length: 15
v_call: TRBV5-1
j_call: TRBJ2-7
cdr3_aa: CASSLVLTGIHEQYF

cdr3_length: 13
v_call: TRBV6-2/TRBV6-3
j_call: TRBJ2-7
cdr3_aa: CASWGTGTYEQYF

cdr3_length: 11
v_call: TRBV20-1
j_call: TRBJ1-2
cdr3_aa: CSAREVSGYTF

cdr3_length: 11
v_call: TRBV29-1
j_call: TRBJ2-1
cdr3_aa: CIYQRNNEQFF

cdr3_length: 18
v_call: TRBV12-3/TRBV12-4
j_call: TRBJ2-6
cdr3_aa: CASSLVGQGSSGANVLTF

cdr3_length: 12
v_call: TRBV12-3/TRBV12-4
j_call: TRBJ2-1
cdr3_aa: CASSLKMRGTFF